This record concerns one T cell receptor beta chain sequence. Antigen unknown. The data stem from a study of cytomegalovirus exposure and HLA in healthy donors. Study outcomes and limitations: Later analysis associated a missense DCLRE1C variant with TCR beta V- and J-gene trimming.

The CDR3 is 11 amino acids. Deletions cut 6 bases from V and 0 bases from J, with 5 bases between. Germline CDR1 reads DFQATT; CDR2 reads SNEGSKA (reference sequence). The PCR contained 60 Vbeta and 13 Jbeta primers. The repertoire was sequenced with immunoSEQ multiplex PCR; TCRdb's copy has only in-frame clones and lacks some. The sample records 180,000 or so clones, approximately 82% being singletons. The source of this sequence is a woman aged 40 to 50 in good health and CMV-seropositive. The V and J genes are TRBV20-1 and TRBJ1-2; the D is unclear. Source material: PBMCs. The CDR3, as DNA: TGCAGTGCAATAGCTAACTATGGCTACACCTTC. Protein: CSAIANYGYTF.